This T cell receptor beta chain stems from a study of T cells in Graves' hyperthyroidism and ophthalmopathy. Study-level findings and limits: A model of 13 V-J pairs discriminated ophthalmopathy from stable hyperthyroidism. Expanded thyroid clonotypes (above 0.001) were mostly also found in blood. Ophthalmopathy was predicted by the model a median of 6.5 months ahead of onset.

On this clonotype itself: The antigen remains unidentified.

Patients with uncontrolled infections, other autoimmune diseases, pregnancy or lactation were excluded. The CDR3 loop spans 15 amino acids. Germline V lookup: CDR1 SGDLS, CDR2 YYNGEE. The V gene lost 5 bases and the J gene lost 3 bases, with 15 bases spanning the gap. Amplification of TCR beta CDR3 regions was performed using RNA transcripts as template. HTBI primers were used for first-round RT-PCR of the TCR CDR3. Each CDR3 protein is one row after TCRdb ran MiXCR on the multiplex PCR reads. Here the sample spans 600,000 to 700,000 distinct CDR3 sequences, about 45% being singletons. Sequencing was done on a sample of peripheral blood or thyroid tissue (not recorded which). This TCR was sampled from an adult man with Graves' disease, either hyperthyroidism or ophthalmopathy (not recorded which). The rearrangement uses TRBV9 and TRBJ1-3, with D perhaps matching TRBD1 (6 bases). The CDR3 nucleotides read TGTGCCAGCAGTCCTCCCCGGGGGCATGGAAACACCATATATTTT. Translating gives CASSPPRGHGNTIYF.